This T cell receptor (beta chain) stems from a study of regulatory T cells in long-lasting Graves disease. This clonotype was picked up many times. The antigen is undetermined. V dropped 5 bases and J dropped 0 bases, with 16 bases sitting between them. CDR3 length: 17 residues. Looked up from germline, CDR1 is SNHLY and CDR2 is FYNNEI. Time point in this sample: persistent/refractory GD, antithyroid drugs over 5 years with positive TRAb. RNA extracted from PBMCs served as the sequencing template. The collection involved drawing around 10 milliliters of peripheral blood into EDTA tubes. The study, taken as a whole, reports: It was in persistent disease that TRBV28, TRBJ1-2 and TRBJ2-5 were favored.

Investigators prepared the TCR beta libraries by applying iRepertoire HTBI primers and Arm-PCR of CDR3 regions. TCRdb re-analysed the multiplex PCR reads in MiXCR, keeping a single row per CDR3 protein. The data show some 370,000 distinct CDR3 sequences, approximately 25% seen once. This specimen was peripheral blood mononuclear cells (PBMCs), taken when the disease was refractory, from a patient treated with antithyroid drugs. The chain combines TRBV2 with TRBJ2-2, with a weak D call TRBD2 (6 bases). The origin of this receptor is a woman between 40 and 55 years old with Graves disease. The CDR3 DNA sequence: TGTGCCAGCAGTATCCTTTTGCGGGGTACGAACACCGGGGAGCTGTTTTTT. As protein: CASSILLRGTNTGELFF.